This is a list of T cell receptor beta chains from one sample in a study of T-cell memory formation after mild COVID-19. TCRdb called the 5' RACE reads again in MiXCR, with one record for every CDR3 protein. This sample has around 340,000 distinct CDR3 sequences; 10% to 15% occur once, and the top ten carry over 20%. The sequenced sample consisted of PBMCs or a T cell subset sorted from them (not recorded which). These receptors were collected from a man between 18 and 29 years old who had mild COVID-19 (a few samples of this study predate the infection). Cell type and time point are not known. The CDR3 runs from the conserved cysteine through the conserved F or W. D genes are given only for firm matches. Part of the rows lack a size; the others show once, few, many or a class for expanded clones.

j_gene	v_gene	d_gene	abundance	CDR3aa	CDR3nt
TRBJ2-7	TRBV6-2/TRBV6-3	TRBD1	few	CASSYDRQGGSYEQYF	TGTGCCAGCAGTTACGATCGACAGGGGGGATCCTACGAGCAGTACTTC
TRBJ1-2	TRBV5-6	-	many	CASSLFRNYGYTF	TGTGCCAGCAGCTTGTTCCGGAACTATGGCTACACCTTC
TRBJ2-1	TRBV7-8	-	many	CASSLRGSYNEQFF	TGTGCCAGCAGCTTAAGGGGCTCCTACAATGAGCAGTTCTTC
TRBJ2-3	TRBV5-1	-	few	CASSWTGGRDYTDTQYF	TGCGCCAGCAGCTGGACCGGGGGCAGGGACTACACAGATACGCAGTATTTT
TRBJ1-5	TRBV15	-	few	CATSRGGHNSNQPQHF	TGTGCCACCAGCAGAGGAGGCCATAATTCAAATCAGCCCCAGCATTTT
TRBJ2-1	TRBV5-1	-	-	CASSPRVGYLYNEQFF	TGCGCCAGCAGCCCCCGGGTGGGTTATCTCTACAATGAGCAGTTCTTC
TRBJ1-2	TRBV24-1	-	-	CATSDGAFYGYTF	TGTGCCACCAGTGATGGAGCATTCTATGGCTACACCTTC
TRBJ2-1	TRBV7-3	-	-	CASSLGGAVNEQFF	TGTGCCAGCAGCTTGGGCGGAGCCGTTAATGAGCAGTTCTTC
TRBJ1-1	TRBV5-1	-	few	CASSAALGGPNTEAFF	TGCGCCAGCAGCGCTGCGCTGGGGGGCCCCAACACTGAAGCTTTCTTT
TRBJ2-5	TRBV29-1	-	-	CSVEAGRETQYF	TGCAGCGTTGAGGCAGGGAGGGAGACCCAGTACTTC
TRBJ2-2	TRBV7-7	-	-	CASSSYPGSRYTGELFF	TGTGCCAGCAGCTCCTACCCTGGGTCCCGCTACACCGGGGAGCTGTTTTTT
TRBJ1-3	TRBV11-3	-	-	CASSLSQGGTTSGNTIYF	TGTGCCAGCAGCTTATCGCAAGGCGGGACCACCTCTGGAAACACCATATATTTT
TRBJ1-6	TRBV7-2	TRBD1	few	CASSARQGNSPLHF	TGTGCCAGCAGCGCGCGACAGGGTAATTCACCCCTCCACTTT